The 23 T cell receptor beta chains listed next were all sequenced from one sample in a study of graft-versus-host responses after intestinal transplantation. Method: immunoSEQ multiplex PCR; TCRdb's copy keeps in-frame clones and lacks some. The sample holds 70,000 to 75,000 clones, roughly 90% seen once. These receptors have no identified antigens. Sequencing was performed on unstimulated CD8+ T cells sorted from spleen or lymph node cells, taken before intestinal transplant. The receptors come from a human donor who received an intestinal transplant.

CDR3 DNA: TGTGCCAGCAGTTCTCAGACAGGGCCTCCCTCCTACGAGCAGTACTTC. The encoded protein is CASSSQTGPPSYEQYF. The rearrangement joins TRBV2 to TRBJ2-7, with 7 bases lining up with TRBD1. The trim removed 5 bases at V and 0 bases at J, leaving 10 bases unmatched. Looked up from germline, CDR1 is SNHLY and CDR2 is FYNNEI. The CDR3 has 16 amino acids.

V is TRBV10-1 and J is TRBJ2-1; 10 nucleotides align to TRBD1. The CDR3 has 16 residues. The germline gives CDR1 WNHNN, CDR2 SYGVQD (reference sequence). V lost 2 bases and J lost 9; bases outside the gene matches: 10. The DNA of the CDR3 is TGCGCCAGCAGTGAGCAGTGGGGACAGGGGAGGAGTGAGCAGTTCTTC. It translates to CASSEQWGQGRSEQFF.

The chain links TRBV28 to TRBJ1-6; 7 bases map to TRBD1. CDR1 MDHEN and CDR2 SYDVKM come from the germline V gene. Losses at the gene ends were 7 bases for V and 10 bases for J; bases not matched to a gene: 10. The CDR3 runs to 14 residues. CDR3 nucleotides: TGTGCCAGCATTTCCGACAGGGCGCAATCACCCCTCCACTTT. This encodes CASISDRAQSPLHF.

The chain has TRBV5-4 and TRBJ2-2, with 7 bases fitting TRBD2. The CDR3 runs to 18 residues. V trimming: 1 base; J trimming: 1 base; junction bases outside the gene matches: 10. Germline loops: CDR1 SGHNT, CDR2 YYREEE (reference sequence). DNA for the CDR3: TGTGCCAGCAGCTTGCAGCCCCCTAGCGGCTTGAACACCGGGGAGCTGTTTTTT. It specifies CASSLQPPSGLNTGELFF.

The CDR3 DNA follows: TGTGCCAGCAATCGGGCTAGCGGAAATTCCGGGGAGCTGTTTTTT. Translation: CASNRASGNSGELFF. V gene TRBV28 combines with J gene TRBJ2-2, with 7 positions matching TRBD2. In germline, CDR1 is MDHEN, CDR2 SYDVKM. The CDR3 sequence is 15 residues long. V shed 7 bases, J shed 6 bases, and the junction held 11 bases outside the gene matches.

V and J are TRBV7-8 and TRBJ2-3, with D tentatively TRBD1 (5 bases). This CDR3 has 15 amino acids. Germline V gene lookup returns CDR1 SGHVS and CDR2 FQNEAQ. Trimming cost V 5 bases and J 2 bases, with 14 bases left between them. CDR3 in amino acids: CASSRQGLSTDTQYF. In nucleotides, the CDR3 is TGTGCCAGCAGCCGCCAGGGCCTCTCCACAGATACGCAGTATTTT.

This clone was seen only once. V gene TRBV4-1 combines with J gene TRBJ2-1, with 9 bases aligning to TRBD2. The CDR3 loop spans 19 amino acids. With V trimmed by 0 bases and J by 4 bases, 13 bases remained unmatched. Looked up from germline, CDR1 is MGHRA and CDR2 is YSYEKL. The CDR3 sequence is CASSQDLGSGSGRYNEQFF. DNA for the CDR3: TGCGCCAGCAGCCAAGATCTAGGTAGCGGGAGTGGCAGGTACAATGAGCAGTTCTTC.

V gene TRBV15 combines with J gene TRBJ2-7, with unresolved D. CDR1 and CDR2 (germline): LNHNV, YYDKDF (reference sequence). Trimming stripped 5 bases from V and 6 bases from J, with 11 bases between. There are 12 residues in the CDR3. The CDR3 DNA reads TGTGCCACCAGCCCCCTAGGCCTCGAGCAGTACTTC. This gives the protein CATSPLGLEQYF.

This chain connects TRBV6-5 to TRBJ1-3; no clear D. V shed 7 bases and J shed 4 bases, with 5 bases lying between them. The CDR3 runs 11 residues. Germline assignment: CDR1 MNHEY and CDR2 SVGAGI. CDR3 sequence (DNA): TGTGCCAGCACGGGAGGAAACACCATATATTTT. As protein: CASTGGNTIYF.

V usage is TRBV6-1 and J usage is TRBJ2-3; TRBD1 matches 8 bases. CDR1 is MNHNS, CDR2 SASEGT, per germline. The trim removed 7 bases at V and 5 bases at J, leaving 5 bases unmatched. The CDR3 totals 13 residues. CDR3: CASTGGAVDTQYF. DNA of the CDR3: TGTGCCAGCACAGGGGGCGCGGTAGATACGCAGTATTTT.

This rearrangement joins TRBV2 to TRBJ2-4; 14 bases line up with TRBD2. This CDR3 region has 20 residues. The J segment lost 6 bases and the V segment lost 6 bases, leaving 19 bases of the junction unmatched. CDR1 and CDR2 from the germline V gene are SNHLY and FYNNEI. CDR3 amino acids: CASRGERGLAGDIFGNIQYF. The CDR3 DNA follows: TGTGCCAGCAGGGGGGAACGGGGACTAGCGGGAGATATTTTCGGAAACATTCAGTACTTC. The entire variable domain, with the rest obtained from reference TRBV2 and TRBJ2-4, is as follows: EPEVTQTPSHQVTQMGQEVILRCVPISNHLYFYWYRQILGQKVEFLVSFYNNEISEKSEIFDDQFSVERPDGSNFTLKIRSTKLEDSAMYFCASRGERGLAGDIFGNIQYFGAGTRLSVL.

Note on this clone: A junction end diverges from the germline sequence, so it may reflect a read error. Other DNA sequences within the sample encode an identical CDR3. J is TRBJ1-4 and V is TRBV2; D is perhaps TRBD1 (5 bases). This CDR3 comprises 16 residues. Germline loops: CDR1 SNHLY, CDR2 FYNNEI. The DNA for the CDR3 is TGCGCCAGCAGGAGAGGGCCACGGCGGGGCCATGAAAAACTGTTTTTT. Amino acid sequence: CASRRGPRRGHEKLFF.

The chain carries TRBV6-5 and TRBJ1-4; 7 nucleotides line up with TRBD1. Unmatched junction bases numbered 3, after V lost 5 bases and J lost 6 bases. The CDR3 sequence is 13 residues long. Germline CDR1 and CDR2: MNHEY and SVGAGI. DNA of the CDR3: TGTGCCAGCAGTAAAACAGGGGATGAAAAACTGTTTTTT. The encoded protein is CASSKTGDEKLFF.

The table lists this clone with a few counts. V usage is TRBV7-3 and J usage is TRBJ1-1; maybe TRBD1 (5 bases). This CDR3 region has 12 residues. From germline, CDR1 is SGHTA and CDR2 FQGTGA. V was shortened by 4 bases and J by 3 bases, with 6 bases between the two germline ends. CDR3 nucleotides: TGTGCCAGCAGCTCCAGGGACACTGAAGCTTTCTTT. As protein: CASSSRDTEAFF.

The CDR3 nucleotides read TGCAGCGTCCGGACAGGGGGCGCGGATACGCAGTATTTT. This sequence encodes CSVRTGGADTQYF. V gene TRBV29-1 combines with J gene TRBJ2-3; 11 bases are a match to TRBD1. The CDR3 has 13 amino acids. CDR1 is SQVTM and CDR2 is ANQGSEA in the germline V gene. The trim removed 6 bases at V and 6 bases at J, leaving 5 bases unmatched.

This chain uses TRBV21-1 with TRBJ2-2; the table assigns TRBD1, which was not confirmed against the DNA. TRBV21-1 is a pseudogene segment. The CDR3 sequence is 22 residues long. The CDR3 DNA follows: TGTGCCAGCAGCAAAGCGCTTTCCGCAGGGACAGGCGGGCTTCACTTCACCGGGGAGCTGTTTTTT. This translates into CASSKALSAGTGGLHFTGELFF.

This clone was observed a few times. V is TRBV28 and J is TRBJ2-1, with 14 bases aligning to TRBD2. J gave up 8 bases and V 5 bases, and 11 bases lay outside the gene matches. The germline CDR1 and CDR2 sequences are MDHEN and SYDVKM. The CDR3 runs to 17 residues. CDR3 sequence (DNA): TGTGCCAGCAGTCCGTGGACTAGCGGGAGGACGTGGCATGAGCAGTTCTTC. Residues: CASSPWTSGRTWHEQFF.

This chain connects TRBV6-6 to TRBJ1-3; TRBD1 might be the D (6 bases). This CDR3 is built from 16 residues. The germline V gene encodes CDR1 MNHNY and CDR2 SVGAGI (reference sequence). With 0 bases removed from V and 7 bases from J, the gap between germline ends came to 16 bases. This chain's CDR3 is CASSYSADRPRNTIYF. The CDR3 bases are TGTGCCAGCAGTTACTCGGCAGACAGGCCAAGGAACACCATATATTTT.

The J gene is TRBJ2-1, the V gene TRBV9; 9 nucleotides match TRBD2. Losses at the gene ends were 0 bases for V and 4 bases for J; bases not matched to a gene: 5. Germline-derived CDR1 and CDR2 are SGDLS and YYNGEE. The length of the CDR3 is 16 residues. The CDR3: CASSVGGSGGYNEQFF. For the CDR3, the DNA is TGTGCCAGCAGCGTAGGGGGTAGCGGGGGATACAATGAGCAGTTCTTC.

The CDR3: CASSEDGDYEQYF. As DNA, the CDR3 is TGCGCCAGCAGTGAGGATGGAGACTACGAGCAGTACTTC. The gene calls are TRBV10-2 and TRBJ2-7, with D hard to call. The V and J ends lost 2 bases and 3 bases respectively, with 8 bases between them. This CDR3 has 13 residues. CDR1 and CDR2 from the germline V gene are WSHSY and SAAADI.

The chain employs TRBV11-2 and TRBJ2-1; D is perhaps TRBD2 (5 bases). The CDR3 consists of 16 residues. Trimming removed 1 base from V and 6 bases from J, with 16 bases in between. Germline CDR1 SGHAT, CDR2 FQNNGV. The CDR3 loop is CASSLVYREKGNEQFF. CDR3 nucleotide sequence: TGTGCCAGCAGCTTAGTTTACCGGGAAAAAGGCAATGAGCAGTTCTTC. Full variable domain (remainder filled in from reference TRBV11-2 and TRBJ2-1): EAGVAQSPRYKIIEKRQSVAFWCNPISGHATLYWYQQILGQGPKLLIQFQNNGVVDDSQLPKDRFSAERLKGVDSTLKIQPAKLEDSAVYLCASSLVYREKGNEQFFGPGTRLTVL.

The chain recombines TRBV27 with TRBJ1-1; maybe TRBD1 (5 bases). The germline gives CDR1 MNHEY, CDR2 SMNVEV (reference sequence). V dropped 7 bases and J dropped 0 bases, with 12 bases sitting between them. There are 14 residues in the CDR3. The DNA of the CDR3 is TGTGCCAGCACCACAGGTGGTATGAACACTGAAGCTTTCTTT. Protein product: CASTTGGMNTEAFF.

The CDR3 DNA sequence: TGTGCCAGCAGCCCTGGAACTAGCGGGAATTCCTACGAGCAGTACTTC. This translates into CASSPGTSGNSYEQYF. The V call is TRBV7-6, the J call TRBJ2-7, with 10 positions matching TRBD2. Germline V CDR1 and CDR2: SGHVS, FNYEAQ. The CDR3 covers 16 residues. V lost 5 bases to trimming and J lost 1 base; unmatched junction nucleotides: 8.